This entry lists 23 T cell receptor beta chains sequenced from one sample in a study of PD-1 blockade in classical Hodgkin lymphoma. Here immunoSEQ multiplex PCR was the method, and the copy in TCRdb shows in-frame clones only, minus some. The table includes about 60,000 clones, around 94% detected once. Time point here: cycle 4 day 1 (C4D1), after more than five weeks of nivolumab. Every one of the patients relapsed after autologous stem cell transplantation (brentuximab vedotin exposure was variable). The sequencing used peripheral blood mononuclear cells (PBMCs), collected before the fourth cycle of nivolumab. The receptors here all came from a human donor with classical Hodgkin lymphoma.

The chain combines TRBV28 with TRBJ2-1, with D perhaps matching TRBD2 (6 bases). Germline V gives CDR1 MDHEN, CDR2 SYDVKM. The V gene lost 1 base and the J gene lost 4 bases, with 14 bases spanning the gap. The CDR3 length is 16 residues. The DNA for the CDR3 is TGTGCCAGCAGTTTATTCTGGGGGGATTCTTACAATGAGCAGTTCTTC. Translating gives CASSLFWGDSYNEQFF.

The chain is built from TRBV11-2 and TRBJ2-2; D perhaps matches TRBD1 (5 bases). Germline V CDR1 and CDR2: SGHAT, FQNNGV. The germline V and J ends were trimmed by 1 base and 6 bases, with 6 bases remaining between them. This CDR3 contains 13 residues. This CDR3 reads CASSLVTAGELFF. CDR3 in DNA: TGTGCCAGCAGCTTAGTGACAGCCGGGGAGCTGTTTTTT.

The genes are TRBV6-1 and TRBJ2-1, with D uncertain. The CDR3 length is 13 residues. Trimming shortened V by 7 bases and J by 2 bases, and 9 bases separated the two germline ends. CDR1 MNHNS and CDR2 SASEGT come from the germline V gene. As DNA, the CDR3 is TGTGCCAGCAATCGACAAGCCTACAATGAGCAGTTCTTC. Protein sequence: CASNRQAYNEQFF.

This clone was recorded a few times. This chain links TRBV6-6 with TRBJ1-5; maybe TRBD1 (5 bases). The CDR3 sequence is 12 residues long. CDR1 MNHNY and CDR2 SVGAGI come from the germline V gene (reference sequence). V was cut by 6 bases and J by 11 bases, with 14 bases left in between. The CDR3 protein is CASSMGLSAQHF. CDR3 coding DNA: TGTGCCAGCAGCATGGGACTGTCGGCCCAGCATTTT.

This clone showed up just a few times. The CDR3 loop is CASRGQGFYTEAFF. The CDR3 coding sequence is TGTGCCAGCAGGGGACAGGGTTTTTACACTGAAGCTTTCTTT. This chain links TRBV27 with TRBJ1-1, with 9 bases aligning to TRBD1. CDR1 and CDR2 (germline): MNHEY, SMNVEV (reference sequence). The CDR3 length is 14 residues. V lost 6 bases and J lost 3; bases outside the gene matches: 5.

This clone appeared once. The chain is built from TRBV28 and TRBJ2-3, with D possibly matching TRBD2 (6 bases). This CDR3 comprises 16 residues. V shed 2 bases and J shed 7 bases, with 19 bases lying between them. Germline-derived CDR1 and CDR2 are MDHEN and SYDVKM. The CDR3, as DNA: TGTGCCAGCAGTTTAAACCCCGGACTACTTCAGAATACGCAGTATTTT. Encoded protein: CASSLNPGLLQNTQYF.

The J gene is TRBJ2-5, the V gene TRBV12-5; 8 bases align to TRBD2. This CDR3 has 14 amino acids. The junction had 2 bases not matched to a gene; V was cut back by 1 base and J by 4 bases. Germline CDR1 LGHNT, CDR2 FRNRAP. The CDR3 DNA reads as TGTGCTAGTGGTTTGGATGGACTAGCAGAGACCCAGTACTTC. Amino acid sequence: CASGLDGLAETQYF.

This clone was detected only once. The V call is TRBV28, the J call TRBJ2-7, with D perhaps TRBD1 or TRBD2 (7 bases each). Trimming shortened V by 4 bases and J by 4 bases, and 14 bases separated the two germline ends. This CDR3 is 14 amino acids long. Germline-derived CDR1 and CDR2 are MDHEN and SYDVKM. CDR3 sequence reads: CASSSQGGPYEQYF. The DNA of the CDR3 is TGTGCCAGCAGTTCCCAGGGGGGGCCATACGAGCAGTACTTC.

V and J are TRBV9 and TRBJ2-7; 9 nucleotides agree with TRBD1. The trim removed 0 bases at V and 2 bases at J, leaving 3 bases unmatched. The germline V gene has CDR1 SGDLS and CDR2 YYNGEE. The CDR3 extends over 15 amino acids. The CDR3 region is CASSVDGTGTYEQYF. Written as DNA, the CDR3 is TGTGCCAGCAGCGTAGACGGGACAGGGACCTACGAGCAGTACTTC.

In this sample, this clone turned up once. The chain links TRBV7-3 to TRBJ2-3; D not certain. Germline V lookup: CDR1 SGHTA, CDR2 FQGTGA. There are 15 residues in the CDR3. V dropped 0 bases and J dropped 0 bases, with 7 bases sitting between them. The CDR3 DNA follows: TGTGCCAGCAGCTTAACGACAAAAAGCACAGATACGCAGTATTTT. Translating gives CASSLTTKSTDTQYF.

This clone was counted a few times. This chain connects TRBV5-4 to TRBJ2-2, with 8 bases fitting TRBD2. V shed 4 bases and J 1 base; nucleotides not matched to a gene: 0. This CDR3 is built from 14 residues. Germline CDR1 and CDR2: SGHNT and YYREEE (reference sequence). The CDR3 DNA is TGTGCCAGCAGCCTAGCGGGGAACACCGGGGAGCTGTTTTTT. This sequence encodes CASSLAGNTGELFF.

The rearrangement joins TRBV6-9 to TRBJ2-1, with 8 bases lining up with TRBD1. Germline values: CDR1 MNHGY, CDR2 SVAAGI. The CDR3 consists of 16 residues. Unmatched junction bases numbered 8, after V lost 6 bases and J lost 1 base. Here the CDR3 DNA reads TGTGCCAGCAGAGTCCTGGGACAGGAGTCCTACAATGAGCAGTTCTTC. Protein: CASRVLGQESYNEQFF.

V and J are TRBV27 and TRBJ2-7; 8 positions agree with TRBD2. Trimming removed 4 bases from V and 2 bases from J; junction bases left unmatched: 1. CDR1 and CDR2 from the germline V gene are MNHEY and SMNVEV (reference sequence). The CDR3 covers 13 residues. CDR3 in amino acids: CASSWGLAYEQYF. Here the CDR3 DNA reads TGTGCCAGCAGTTGGGGACTAGCCTACGAGCAGTACTTC.

The genes are TRBV9 and TRBJ1-3; D possibly corresponds to TRBD1 (5 bases). Germline V gene lookup returns CDR1 SGDLS and CDR2 YYNGEE. The CDR3 consists of 15 residues. Trimming took 2 bases from V and 4 from J, leaving 13 bases between them. The DNA of the CDR3 is TGTGCCAGCAGCGTTTTTACAGGACTCGGAAACACCATATATTTT. The encoded protein is CASSVFTGLGNTIYF.

The chain couples TRBV4-1 to TRBJ1-1; no definite D call. The V end lost 2 bases, the J end lost 5 bases, and 6 bases lay between the germline ends. Germline CDR1 MGHRA, CDR2 YSYEKL. The CDR3 runs to 12 residues. CDR3 residues: CASSQTGTEAFF. Written as DNA, the CDR3 is TGCGCCAGCAGCCAAACGGGGACTGAAGCTTTCTTT.

The chain links TRBV27 to TRBJ2-7; TRBD1 agrees at 10 bases. The germline gives CDR1 MNHEY, CDR2 SMNVEV (reference sequence). J was trimmed by 2 bases and V by 6 bases; bases with no gene match: 13. This CDR3 is 17 amino acids long. The CDR3 sequence: CASSRQGANLGAYEQYF. The CDR3 nucleotides read TGTGCCAGCAGCCGACAGGGGGCGAACCTGGGCGCCTACGAGCAGTACTTC.

V and J are TRBV6-6 and TRBJ1-1, with TRBD1 identical over 10 bases. The trim removed 4 bases at V and 1 base at J, leaving 6 bases unmatched. CDR1 and CDR2 (germline): MNHNY, SVGAGI (reference sequence). This CDR3 has 16 residues. In DNA form, the CDR3 reads TGTGCCAGCAGTTTTCGGGACAGGGGCCCGAACACTGAAGCTTTCTTT. It is translated as CASSFRDRGPNTEAFF.

The V and J genes are TRBV2 and TRBJ2-1; D ambiguous. The V gene lost 4 bases and the J gene lost 8 bases, with 15 bases spanning the gap. CDR3 length equals 14 residues. Germline-derived CDR1 and CDR2 are SNHLY and FYNNEI. This CDR3 reads CASSAPAEVDEQFF. As DNA, the CDR3 is TGTGCCAGCAGTGCACCGGCCGAGGTTGATGAGCAGTTCTTC. The full variable domain, in which reference TRBV2 and TRBJ2-1 provide the parts outside the CDR3, is EPEVTQTPSHQVTQMGQEVILRCVPISNHLYFYWYRQILGQKVEFLVSFYNNEISEKSEIFDDQFSVERPDGSNFTLKIRSTKLEDSAMYFCASSAPAEVDEQFFGPGTRLTVL.

The V call is TRBV9, the J call TRBJ2-7, with D uncertain. The V gene lost 3 bases and the J gene lost 0 bases, with 13 bases spanning the gap. CDR3 length: 15 amino acids. Germline V gene lookup returns CDR1 SGDLS and CDR2 YYNGEE. CDR3 coding DNA: TGTGCCAGCAGCGAAACAGCGCATTCCTCCTACGAGCAGTACTTC. Translated: CASSETAHSSYEQYF.

The gene calls are TRBV5-5 and TRBJ2-7, with TRBD2 as a possible D gene (6 bases). The CDR3 consists of 18 residues. Germline V gene sequence: CDR1 SGHKS, CDR2 YYEKEE (reference sequence). Trimming removed 4 bases at V and 4 bases at J, with 27 bases between. CDR3 DNA sequence: TGTGCCAGCAGCCCGGCGGGGCCTGTTAGGACATACCATTACGAGCAGTACTTC. Its translation: CASSPAGPVRTYHYEQYF.

The chain carries TRBV13 and TRBJ2-1; D is perhaps TRBD1 (6 bases). Trimming cost V 3 bases and J 12 bases, with 15 bases left between them. From germline, CDR1 is PRHDT and CDR2 FYEKMQ (reference sequence). The CDR3 covers 13 residues. The CDR3 loop reads CASSFSEGVPQFF. CDR3 coding DNA: TGTGCCAGCAGCTTCTCCGAGGGGGTTCCGCAGTTCTTC.

This CDR3 reads CASSLAETGGRSEQFF. The CDR3 coding sequence is TGTGCCAGCAGCTTAGCGGAGACAGGGGGCCGGAGTGAGCAGTTCTTC. The gene calls are TRBV7-6 and TRBJ2-1; 10 bases are shared with TRBD1. Germline V gene sequence: CDR1 SGHVS, CDR2 FNYEAQ. V lost 0 bases to trimming and J lost 9 bases; unmatched junction nucleotides: 8. This CDR3 has 16 residues.

The gene calls are TRBV15 and TRBJ1-6; D not certain. The ends were cut back, 5 bases at V and 10 bases at J, with 12 bases in the middle. The CDR3 covers 13 residues. Germline V CDR1 and CDR2: LNHNV, YYDKDF (reference sequence). CDR3 sequence (DNA): TGTGCCACCAGCCCTCACGAGAGGTCACCCCTCCACTTT. This gives the protein CATSPHERSPLHF.